These 28 T cell receptor beta chains originate from one sample sequenced in a study of blood T cell repertoires in COVID-19. Produced via immunoSEQ multiplex PCR; TCRdb's table is partial and in-frame only. The sample comprises about 100,000 clones, more than 70% of which are singletons, and just under 20% rests with the top ten. Specimen: peripheral blood. The origin of the receptors is a human donor in a cohort sampled during active COVID-19.

The chain carries TRBV5-5 and TRBJ2-1; D remains unclear. Trimming cost V 4 bases and J 7 bases, with 15 bases left between them. This CDR3 has 14 amino acids. Germline CDR1 reads SGHKS; CDR2 reads YYEKEE (reference sequence). CDR3 sequence reads: CASSPYSGGNEQFF. In DNA, the CDR3 is TGTGCCAGCAGCCCCTATTCGGGTGGGAATGAGCAGTTCTTC.

The chain employs TRBV19 and TRBJ1-1, with 11 bases matching TRBD1. This CDR3 has 13 amino acids. V lost 5 bases to trimming and J lost 12 bases; unmatched junction nucleotides: 8. The germline V gene has CDR1 LNHDA and CDR2 SQIVND (reference sequence). The CDR3 here is CASSGQGAYVTFF. DNA of the CDR3: TGTGCCAGTAGTGGACAGGGGGCATATGTAACTTTCTTT.

V and J are TRBV7-3 and TRBJ2-1; 12 nucleotides line up with TRBD1. The CDR3 contains 19 residues. V lost 4 bases, J lost 10 bases, and 20 bases stayed unmatched. Germline CDR1 reads SGHTA; CDR2 reads FQGTGA. The CDR3 sequence: CASSYPGQGAIWDLGEQFF. The DNA of the CDR3 is TGTGCCAGCAGCTATCCGGGACAGGGGGCCATATGGGACCTTGGAGAGCAGTTCTTC.

The J gene is TRBJ2-3, the V gene TRBV5-1; 7 positions match TRBD2. The CDR3 runs 17 residues. CDR1 SGHRS and CDR2 YFSETQ come from the germline V gene. The V gene end was trimmed by 0 bases and the J gene end by 4 bases; junction bases not matched to a gene: 11. The CDR3 region is CASSLGLMGGPPDTQYF. CDR3 in DNA: TGCGCCAGCAGCTTGGGGCTGATGGGAGGGCCCCCAGATACGCAGTATTTT.

The chain is built from TRBV5-4 and TRBJ2-7; tentative D call: TRBD2 (5 bases). CDR1 is SGHNT, CDR2 YYREEE, per germline (reference sequence). The V end lost 7 bases, the J end lost 5 bases, and 25 bases lay between the germline ends. The CDR3 length is 16 residues. Here the CDR3 DNA reads TGTGCCAGCGGTCGACCCGGAGGCCCTCTGAGAGACGAGCAGTACTTC. Translating gives CASGRPGGPLRDEQYF.

V and J are TRBV11-2 and TRBJ1-1, with TRBD1 matching 9 bases. CDR3 length equals 16 residues. Germline V gives CDR1 SGHAT, CDR2 FQNNGV. The V and J ends lost 1 base and 3 bases, in that order; junction bases with no gene match: 6. CDR3 protein: CASSLGDRQGDTEAFF. Here the CDR3 DNA reads TGTGCCAGCAGCTTAGGGGATCGACAGGGGGACACTGAAGCTTTCTTT.

This sequence joins TRBV9 and TRBJ2-2; a possible D gene is TRBD2 (5 bases). V lost 2 bases, J lost 6 bases, and 11 bases lay in between. This CDR3 has 14 amino acids. Germline-derived CDR1 and CDR2 are SGDLS and YYNGEE. The CDR3 here is CASSVIGEPGELFF. The DNA for the CDR3 is TGTGCCAGCAGCGTGATTGGGGAGCCCGGGGAGCTGTTTTTT.

J is TRBJ1-2 and V is TRBV7-8; D is perhaps TRBD1 (5 bases). Per the germline V gene, CDR1 is SGHVS and CDR2 is FQNEAQ. Trimming removed 2 bases from V and 8 bases from J, with 15 bases in between. The CDR3 extends over 14 amino acids. The CDR3 is CASSLSGGWPGYTF. CDR3 in DNA: TGTGCCAGCAGCTTATCTGGGGGGTGGCCCGGCTACACCTTC.

The chain is built from TRBV18 and TRBJ2-7; possibly TRBD2 for D (5 bases). V shed 3 bases and J shed 2 bases, with 14 bases lying between them. Germline V lookup: CDR1 KGHSH, CDR2 LQKENI. The CDR3 runs to 15 residues. The CDR3 DNA reads as TGTGCCAGCTCACCTCCAGGACTGGCTACCTACGAGCAGTACTTC. Translating it yields CASSPPGLATYEQYF.

This clone appeared a single time. V gene TRBV5-1 combines with J gene TRBJ2-7, with 9 bases that match TRBD2. J lost 6 bases, V lost 6 bases, and 13 bases had no gene match. This CDR3 is built from 15 residues. Germline values: CDR1 SGHRS, CDR2 YFSETQ. The CDR3 here is CASTDGGRALSEQYF. The CDR3 DNA sequence: TGCGCCAGCACCGATGGCGGGAGGGCCCTCAGCGAGCAGTACTTC.

The chain has TRBV28 and TRBJ1-2, with D possibly TRBD1 on 5 matching bases. Germline assignment: CDR1 MDHEN and CDR2 SYDVKM. The CDR3 runs to 13 residues. The V end lost 5 bases, the J end lost 8 bases, and 15 bases lay between the germline ends. The CDR3 is CASSLGTRGGYTF. CDR3 DNA sequence: TGTGCCAGCAGTCTGGGGACGCGGGGGGGCTACACCTTC.

This sequence joins TRBV21-1 and TRBJ2-1; TRBD2 is the table's D call and was not checked against the DNA. TRBV21-1 is a documented pseudogene. This CDR3 comprises 16 residues. The CDR3 sequence is CASSNPEERSYNEQFF. The DNA of the CDR3 is TGTGCCAGCAGCAACCCCGAGGAGCGGAGTTACAATGAGCAGTTCTTC.

The chain couples TRBV3-1 (or the pseudogene TRBV3-2) to TRBJ2-7; D may be TRBD2 (7 bases). The CDR3 contains 15 residues. Germline CDR1 reads LGHDT; CDR2 reads YNNKEL (reference sequence). V gave up 6 bases and J gave up 2 bases, with 17 bases separating them. CDR3 nucleotides: TGTGCCAGCAGAGGAGGGGGAGGGCCCCCCTACGAGCAGTACTTC. This translates into CASRGGGGPPYEQYF.

The chain carries TRBV19 and TRBJ1-2, with D maybe TRBD1 (6 bases). The germline CDR1 and CDR2 sequences are LNHDA and SQIVND (reference sequence). CDR3 size: 15 residues. Trimming stripped 5 bases from V and 8 bases from J, with 21 bases between. The CDR3 DNA reads as TGTGCCAGTAGTGGTTCGGGCGGGGGCGCATCAGGCTACACCTTC. This translates into CASSGSGGGASGYTF.

The chain is built from TRBV3-1 (or the pseudogene TRBV3-2) and TRBJ2-1, with TRBD2 matching 14 bases. Germline loops: CDR1 LGHDT, CDR2 YNNKEL (reference sequence). This CDR3 spans 17 amino acids. The V and J ends lost 3 bases and 7 bases, in that order; junction bases with no gene match: 8. CDR3 bases: TGTGCCAGCAGCCAGCGACTAGCGGGAGGGCCAAGGAATGAGCAGTTCTTC. It encodes CASSQRLAGGPRNEQFF.

The V and J genes are TRBV7-9 and TRBJ2-7, with 8 positions matching TRBD2. The trim removed 5 bases at V and 2 bases at J, leaving 5 bases unmatched. Germline CDR1 and CDR2: SEHNR and FQNEAQ (reference sequence). The CDR3 has 14 amino acids. DNA for the CDR3: TGTGCCAGCAGCCCCGCAGCGGGAGCCTACGAGCAGTACTTC. Its protein product is CASSPAAGAYEQYF.

The V call is TRBV9, the J call TRBJ2-1, with TRBD2 matching 10 bases. After removal of 0 bases from V and 0 bases from J, the junction contained 6 bases not matched to a gene. This CDR3 has 18 residues. Germline CDR1 and CDR2: SGDLS and YYNGEE. This CDR3 reads CASSVELAGPSSYNEQFF. DNA of the CDR3: TGTGCCAGCAGCGTAGAACTAGCGGGGCCAAGCTCCTACAATGAGCAGTTCTTC. The entire variable domain, with the rest obtained from reference TRBV9 and TRBJ2-1, is as follows: DSGVTQTPKHLITATGQRVTLRCSPRSGDLSVYWYQQSLDQGLQFLIQYYNGEERAKGNILERFSAQQFPDLHSELNLSSLELGDSALYFCASSVELAGPSSYNEQFFGPGTRLTVL.

V usage is TRBV10-2 and J usage is TRBJ1-1; no firm D call. The CDR3 length is 13 residues. V was shortened by 1 base and J by 5 bases, with 8 bases between the two germline ends. Per germline, CDR1 WSHSY and CDR2 SAAADI. CDR3 in DNA: TGCGCCAGCAGTGAGTTGACACGGACTGAAGCTTTCTTT. It yields the protein CASSELTRTEAFF.

The V call is TRBV6-1, the J call TRBJ1-1, with a weak D call TRBD1 (6 bases). The germline V and J ends were trimmed by 3 bases and 1 base, with 12 bases remaining between them. CDR1 is MNHNS, CDR2 SASEGT, per germline. The CDR3 runs 15 residues. In nucleotides, the CDR3 is TGTGCCAGCAGTGAGGGACCAGGGGCGAACACTGAAGCTTTCTTT. Its translation is CASSEGPGANTEAFF.

This rearrangement joins TRBV28 to TRBJ1-5; D is undetermined. The CDR3 is 12 amino acids. V lost 7 bases and J lost 2, with 6 bases in between. Germline values: CDR1 MDHEN, CDR2 SYDVKM. CDR3 bases: TGTGCCAGCACCCAGGGCAATCAGCCCCAGCATTTT. It specifies CASTQGNQPQHF.

This clone has a single count. This chain links TRBV6-5 with TRBJ2-7, with 8 bases fitting TRBD2. Per germline, CDR1 MNHEY and CDR2 SVGAGI. Unmatched junction bases numbered 7, after V lost 5 bases and J lost 7 bases. The CDR3 has 13 amino acids. CDR3 loop: CASSPGRAIEQYF. The DNA of the CDR3 is TGTGCCAGCAGTCCCGGGAGGGCAATTGAGCAGTACTTC.

J is TRBJ2-6 and V is TRBV19; D not certain. Trimming stripped 5 bases from V and 0 bases from J, with 8 bases between. Germline lookup yields CDR1 LNHDA and CDR2 SQIVND (reference sequence). CDR3 length: 15 residues. The CDR3 here is CASSDKFSGANVLTF. The CDR3 DNA sequence: TGTGCCAGTAGTGACAAGTTCTCTGGGGCCAACGTCCTGACTTTC. Looking up the rest from reference TRBV19 and TRBJ2-6 gives the full variable domain: DGGITQSPKYLFRKEGQNVTLSCEQNLNHDAMYWYRQDPGQGLRLIYYSQIVNDFQKGDIAEGYSVSREKKESFPLTVTSAQKNPTAFYLCASSDKFSGANVLTFGAGSRLTVL.

This rearrangement joins TRBV7-2 to TRBJ1-3, with 7 bases lining up with TRBD1. The CDR3 totals 18 residues. Germline CDR1 and CDR2: SGHTA and FQGNSA. V was clipped by 1 base and J by 4 bases; unmatched bases: 13. Here the CDR3 reads CASSLVSEVTGIGNTIYF. In DNA form, the CDR3 reads TGTGCCAGCAGCTTAGTATCCGAGGTGACAGGGATAGGAAACACCATATATTTT.

The V and J genes are TRBV18 and TRBJ1-1; 7 nucleotides line up with TRBD1. Germline CDR1 is KGHSH and CDR2 is LQKENI. V was pared by 3 bases and J by 5 bases, with 3 bases of the junction left unmatched. This CDR3 contains 13 residues. CDR3 residues: CASSPQGETEAFF. DNA for the CDR3: TGTGCCAGCTCACCTCAGGGGGAAACTGAAGCTTTCTTT.

The gene calls are TRBV15 and TRBJ1-4; 7 bases are a match to TRBD1. Trimming at V came to 0 bases and at J to 5 bases, leaving 9 bases not matched to a gene. CDR1 is LNHNV and CDR2 is YYDKDF in the germline V gene (reference sequence). This CDR3 contains 17 residues. The CDR3 bases are TGTGCCACCAGCAGAGATGTCTCGGACAGGTACAATGAAAAACTGTTTTTT. Translation: CATSRDVSDRYNEKLFF.

This clone was recorded only once. The rearrangement uses TRBV7-3 and TRBJ1-5; 10 positions agree with TRBD1. The V gene's germline CDR1 is SGHTA and CDR2 FQGTGA. The CDR3 sequence is 22 residues long. The ends lost 2 bases at V and 2 bases at J; junction bases unmatched: 21. CDR3 in DNA: TGTGCCAGCAGCTTATTGGTTAGGGGGACAGGGGCCGTTCTGGGGGGCAATCAGCCCCAGCATTTT. It yields the protein CASSLLVRGTGAVLGGNQPQHF.

The CDR3 spells CASKTGVSYEQYF. CDR3 nucleotides: TGTGCCAGCAAAACAGGGGTGTCCTACGAGCAGTACTTC. The V call is TRBV6-5, the J call TRBJ2-7; 7 nucleotides match TRBD1. V was clipped by 7 bases and J by 1 base; unmatched bases: 4. The CDR3 spans 13 residues. The V gene's germline CDR1 is MNHEY and CDR2 SVGAGI.

This chain uses TRBV19 with TRBJ1-1, with 8 bases matching TRBD1. With 5 bases clipped from V and 7 bases from J, the junction kept 12 bases outside the gene matches. This CDR3 has 15 amino acids. The V gene's germline CDR1 is LNHDA and CDR2 SQIVND (reference sequence). CDR3 amino acids: CASSPRNTGGVEAFF. The CDR3 DNA reads TGTGCCAGTAGTCCTCGAAATACAGGGGGAGTTGAAGCTTTCTTT.